This entry features one T cell receptor (beta chain) sequence. What it binds is unknown. Other nucleotide sequences from this sample produce the same CDR3. This sample stems from a study of a mutant IDH1 vaccine in newly diagnosed glioma. Notes on the study in general: Of all patients, 93.3% showed vaccine-induced immune responses.

Data came from immunoSEQ multiplex PCR; TCRdb stores just in-frame clones and leaves some out. The sample includes approximately 54,000 clones, roughly 80% of them seen just once. This CDR3 comprises 13 residues. J lost 4 bases, V lost 3 bases, and 2 bases had no gene match. Germline V gene lookup returns CDR1 GTSNPN and CDR2 SVGIG (reference sequence). This sample's time point: baseline, week 1 (first vaccination visit). Treatment noted: pre-vaccination baseline after standard-of-care therapy. Astrocytomas found in donors were new, WHO grade 3 or 4, IDH1-mutant and ATRX-lost. This chain uses TRBV30 with TRBJ1-5; TRBD1 matches 8 bases. The clonotype originates from a man aged 18 to 29 with glioma. The source was PBMCs, collected from a glioma patient treated with radiotherapy, temozolomide or both. The CDR3 loop reads CAWSRQGNQPQHF. The DNA for the CDR3 is TGTGCCTGGAGCAGACAGGGGAATCAGCCCCAGCATTTT. Filled out from reference TRBV30 and TRBJ1-5, the complete variable domain reads SQTIHQWPATLVQPVGSPLSLECTVEGTSNPNLYWYRQAAGRGLQLLFYSVGIGQISSEVPQNLSASRPQDRQFILSSKKLLLSDSGFYLCAWSRQGNQPQHFGDGTRLSIL.